This TCR beta chain was identified in a study of cytomegalovirus exposure and HLA in healthy donors. Study findings and constraints: About 87% or about 30% of the time was how often most TCR beta V segments were productive, according to an earlier analysis.

In the PCR, 60 Vbeta and 13 Jbeta primers were used. Method: immunoSEQ multiplex PCR; TCRdb's copy keeps in-frame clones and lacks some. Among more than 110,000 clones, 73% were seen once, and the ten largest hold 1% to 1.5%. This clone has a handful of counts. Its antigen is unknown. This TCR derives from a middle-aged woman in good health and CMV-seronegative. The sequencing sample was made of PBMCs.

The CDR3 DNA follows: TGTGCCAGCAGTTACTCAAACAGGGCGGCGGACTATGGCTACACCTTC. Protein sequence: CASSYSNRAADYGYTF. The rearrangement joins TRBV6-6 to TRBJ1-2; a weak D match, TRBD1 (6 bases). In germline, CDR1 is MNHNY, CDR2 SVGAGI (reference sequence). V was clipped by 0 bases and J by 3 bases, with 14 bases between them. The CDR3 consists of 16 residues.